This T cell receptor beta chain is drawn from a study of blood T cells in healthy people across ages. This clonotype has a handful of counts. Its antigen remains unknown. Germline V lookup: CDR1 DFQATT, CDR2 SNEGSKA (reference sequence). With 6 bases removed from V and 4 bases from J, the gap between germline ends came to 10 bases. CDR3 length: 12 amino acids. Findings of the study overall: A conclusive naive versus antigen-experienced comparison was prevented by the unsorted PBMCs. Investigators viewed diversity estimates from one million T cells as underestimates, the study reported.

Whenever a sample was processed, at least 6.5 million PBMCs were isolated. Together with a sample-barcoded 5' primer, a J-beta primer mix was included in a second PCR lasting roughly 6 to 12 cycles. TCRdb re-derived calls from the 5' RACE reads in MiXCR, one entry per CDR3 protein. The sample yields fewer than 1 million distinct CDR3 sequences, about 42% seen once. The J gene is TRBJ1-3, the V gene TRBV20-1, with D possibly TRBD1 on 5 matching bases. The sequence was obtained from a man aged 60-69 years in good health. The sequencing input was blood. CDR3 amino acids: CSAQGTGNTIYF. Here the CDR3 DNA reads TGCAGTGCCCAGGGAACCGGAAACACCATATATTTT.